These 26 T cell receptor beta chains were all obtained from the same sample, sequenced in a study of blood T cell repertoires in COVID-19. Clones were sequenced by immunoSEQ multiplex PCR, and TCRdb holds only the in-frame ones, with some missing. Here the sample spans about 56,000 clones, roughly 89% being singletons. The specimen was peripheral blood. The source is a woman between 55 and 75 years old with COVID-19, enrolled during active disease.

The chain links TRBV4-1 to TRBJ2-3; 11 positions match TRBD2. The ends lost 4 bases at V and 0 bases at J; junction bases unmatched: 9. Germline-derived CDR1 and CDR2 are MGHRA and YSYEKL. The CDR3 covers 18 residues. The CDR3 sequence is CASSPRLAGQPSTDTQYF. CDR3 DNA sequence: TGCGCCAGCAGCCCACGACTAGCGGGACAACCTAGCACAGATACGCAGTATTTT.

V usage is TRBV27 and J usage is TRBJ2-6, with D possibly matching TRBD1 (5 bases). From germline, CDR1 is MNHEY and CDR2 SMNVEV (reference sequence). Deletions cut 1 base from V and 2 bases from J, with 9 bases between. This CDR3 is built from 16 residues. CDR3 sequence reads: CASSLFRVAGANVLTF. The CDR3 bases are TGTGCCAGCAGTTTATTCAGGGTTGCTGGGGCCAACGTCCTGACTTTC.

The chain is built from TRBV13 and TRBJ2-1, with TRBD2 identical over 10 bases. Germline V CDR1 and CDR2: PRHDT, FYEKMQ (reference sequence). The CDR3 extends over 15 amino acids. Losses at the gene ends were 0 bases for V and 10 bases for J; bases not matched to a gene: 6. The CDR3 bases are TGTGCCAGCAGCTTAGGAGCGGGGGGGCCTGGAGAGCAGTTCTTC. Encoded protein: CASSLGAGGPGEQFF.

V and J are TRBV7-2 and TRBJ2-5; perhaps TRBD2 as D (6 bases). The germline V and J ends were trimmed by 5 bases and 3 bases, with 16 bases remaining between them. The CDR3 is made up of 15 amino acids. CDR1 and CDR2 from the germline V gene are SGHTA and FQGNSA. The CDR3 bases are TGTGCCAGCAGCCCTTGGGACTCCACCGAAGAGACCCAGTACTTC. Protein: CASSPWDSTEETQYF.

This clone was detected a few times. The CDR3 DNA sequence: TGTGCCACCAGCGGGGGCGCGGGTGGGGAGCAGTTCTTC. It translates to CATSGGAGGEQFF. The V and J genes are TRBV15 and TRBJ2-1; weak D call: TRBD1 (6 bases). The CDR3 extends over 13 amino acids. The ends were cut back, 5 bases at V and 10 bases at J, with 15 bases in the middle. Germline loops: CDR1 LNHNV, CDR2 YYDKDF (reference sequence).

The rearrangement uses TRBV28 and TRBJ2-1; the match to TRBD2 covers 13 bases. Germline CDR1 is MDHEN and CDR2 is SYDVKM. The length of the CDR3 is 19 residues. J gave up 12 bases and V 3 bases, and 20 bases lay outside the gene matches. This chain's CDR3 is CASSLLGTGTSGERGSQFF. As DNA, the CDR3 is TGTGCCAGCAGTTTGCTTGGGACCGGGACTAGCGGGGAGAGGGGCTCGCAGTTCTTC.

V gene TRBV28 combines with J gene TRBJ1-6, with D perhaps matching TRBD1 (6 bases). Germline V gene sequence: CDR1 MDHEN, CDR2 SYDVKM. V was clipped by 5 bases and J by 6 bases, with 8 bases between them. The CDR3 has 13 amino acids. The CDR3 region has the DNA TGTGCCAGCAGTCCGGACAGTAATTCACCCCTCCACTTT. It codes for CASSPDSNSPLHF. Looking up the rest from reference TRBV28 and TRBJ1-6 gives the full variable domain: DVKVTQSSRYLVKRTGEKVFLECVQDMDHENMFWYRQDPGLGLRLIYFSYDVKMKEKGDIPEGYSVSREKKERFSLILESASTNQTSMYLCASSPDSNSPLHFGNGTRLTVT.

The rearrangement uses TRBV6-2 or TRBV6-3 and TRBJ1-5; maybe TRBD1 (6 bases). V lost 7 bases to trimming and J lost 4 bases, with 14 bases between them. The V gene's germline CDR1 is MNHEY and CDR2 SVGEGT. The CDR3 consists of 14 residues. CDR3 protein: CASTPQGPNQPQHF. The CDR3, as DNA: TGTGCCAGCACCCCACAGGGCCCGAATCAGCCCCAGCATTTT.

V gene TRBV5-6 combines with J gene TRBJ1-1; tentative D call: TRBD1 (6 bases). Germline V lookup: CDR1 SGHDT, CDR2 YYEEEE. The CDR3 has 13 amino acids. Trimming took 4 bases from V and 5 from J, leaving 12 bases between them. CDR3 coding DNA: TGTGCCAGCAGCCTGTGGGGGCGAACTGAAGCTTTCTTT. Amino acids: CASSLWGRTEAFF.

The CDR3 nucleotides read TGTGCCACCAGTGATTACACACGGAGCTCCTACAATGAGCAGTTCTTC. Its translation is CATSDYTRSSYNEQFF. The chain carries TRBV24-1 and TRBJ2-1; D is unclear. The CDR3 runs 16 residues. Germline values: CDR1 KGHDR, CDR2 SFDVKD. Trimming pared 2 bases from V and 0 bases from J, leaving 10 bases between.

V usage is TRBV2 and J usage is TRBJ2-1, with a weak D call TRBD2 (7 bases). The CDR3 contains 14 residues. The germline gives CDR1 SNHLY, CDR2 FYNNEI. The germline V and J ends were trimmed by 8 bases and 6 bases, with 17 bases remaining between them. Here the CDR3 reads CASGAGATPNEQFF. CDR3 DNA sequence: TGTGCCAGCGGGGCGGGGGCCACCCCCAATGAGCAGTTCTTC.

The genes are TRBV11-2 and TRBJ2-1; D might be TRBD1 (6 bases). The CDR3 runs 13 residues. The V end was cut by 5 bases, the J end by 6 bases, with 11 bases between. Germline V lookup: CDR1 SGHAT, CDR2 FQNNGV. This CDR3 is CASSTRTANEQFF. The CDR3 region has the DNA TGTGCCAGCAGCACAAGGACAGCCAATGAGCAGTTCTTC.

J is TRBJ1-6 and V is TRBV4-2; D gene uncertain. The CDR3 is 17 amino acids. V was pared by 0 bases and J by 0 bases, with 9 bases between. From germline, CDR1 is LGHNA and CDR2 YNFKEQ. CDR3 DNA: TGTGCCAGCAGCCAAGATCTAGGGAGCTCCTATAATTCACCCCTCCACTTT. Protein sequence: CASSQDLGSSYNSPLHF.

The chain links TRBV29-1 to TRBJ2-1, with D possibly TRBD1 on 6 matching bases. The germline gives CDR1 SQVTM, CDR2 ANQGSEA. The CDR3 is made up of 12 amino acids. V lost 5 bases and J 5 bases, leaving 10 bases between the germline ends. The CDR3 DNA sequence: TGCAGCGTTCACAGGGTCCACAATGAGCAGTTCTTC. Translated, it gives CSVHRVHNEQFF.

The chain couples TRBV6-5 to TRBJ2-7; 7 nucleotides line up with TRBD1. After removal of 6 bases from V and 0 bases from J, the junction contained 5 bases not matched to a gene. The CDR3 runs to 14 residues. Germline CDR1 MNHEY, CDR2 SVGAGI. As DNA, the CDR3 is TGTGCCAGCAGCCTACAGGGGTACTCCTACGAGCAGTACTTC. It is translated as CASSLQGYSYEQYF.

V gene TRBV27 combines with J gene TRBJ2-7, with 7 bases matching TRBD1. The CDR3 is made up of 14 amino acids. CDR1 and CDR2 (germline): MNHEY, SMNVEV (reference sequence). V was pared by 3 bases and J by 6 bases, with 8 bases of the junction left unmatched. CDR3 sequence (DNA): TGTGCCAGCAGTTTCTTCGACAGGGTGGGCGAGCAGTACTTC. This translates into CASSFFDRVGEQYF.

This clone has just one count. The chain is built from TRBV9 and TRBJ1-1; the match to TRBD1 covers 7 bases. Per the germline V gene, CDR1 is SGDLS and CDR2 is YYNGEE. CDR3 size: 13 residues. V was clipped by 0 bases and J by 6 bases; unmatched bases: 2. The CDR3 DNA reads TGTGCCAGCAGCGTAGGACAGGGACCTGAAGCTTTCTTT. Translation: CASSVGQGPEAFF.

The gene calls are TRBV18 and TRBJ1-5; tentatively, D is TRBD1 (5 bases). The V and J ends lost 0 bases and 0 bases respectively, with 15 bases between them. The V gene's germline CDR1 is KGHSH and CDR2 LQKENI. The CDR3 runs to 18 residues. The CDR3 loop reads CASSPPMGGGNSNQPQHF. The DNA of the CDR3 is TGTGCCAGCTCACCACCGATGGGGGGAGGGAATAGCAATCAGCCCCAGCATTTT.

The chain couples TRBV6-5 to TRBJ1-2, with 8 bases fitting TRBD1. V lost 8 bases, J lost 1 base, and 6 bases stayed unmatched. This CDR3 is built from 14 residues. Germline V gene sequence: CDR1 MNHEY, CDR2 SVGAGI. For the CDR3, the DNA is TGTGCCAGCGTGCTGGGACAGGTTAACTATGGCTACACCTTC. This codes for CASVLGQVNYGYTF.

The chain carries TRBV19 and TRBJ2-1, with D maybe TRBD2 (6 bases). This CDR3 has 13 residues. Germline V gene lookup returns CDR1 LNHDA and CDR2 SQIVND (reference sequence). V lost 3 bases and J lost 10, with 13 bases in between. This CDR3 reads CASSIVQAGEQFF. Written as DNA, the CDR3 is TGTGCCAGTAGTATCGTCCAGGCGGGGGAGCAGTTCTTC.

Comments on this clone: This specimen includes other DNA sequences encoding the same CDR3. The CDR3 region is CASSLRYSNQPQHF. In DNA form, the CDR3 reads TGTGCCAGCAGTTTACGGTATAGCAATCAGCCCCAGCATTTT. The chain employs TRBV27 and TRBJ1-5; D is ambiguous. The CDR3 is made up of 14 amino acids. CDR1 MNHEY and CDR2 SMNVEV come from the germline V gene (reference sequence). The V end was cut by 2 bases, the J end by 0 bases, with 5 bases between.

The CDR3 here is CASSPRTLTNTEAFF. CDR3 nucleotides: TGCGCCAGCAGCCCGAGGACACTGACGAACACTGAAGCTTTCTTT. The V call is TRBV4-1, the J call TRBJ1-1, with a possible D match to TRBD1 (5 bases). V shed 4 bases and J shed 1 base, with 13 bases lying between them. There are 15 residues in the CDR3. CDR1 MGHRA and CDR2 YSYEKL come from the germline V gene.

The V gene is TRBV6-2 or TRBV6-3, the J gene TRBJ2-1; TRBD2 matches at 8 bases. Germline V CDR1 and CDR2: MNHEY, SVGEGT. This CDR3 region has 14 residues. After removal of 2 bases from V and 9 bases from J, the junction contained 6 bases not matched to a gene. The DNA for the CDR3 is TGTGCCAGCAGTTACGGGCTAGCGGGTAGTGAGCAGTTCTTC. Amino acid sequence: CASSYGLAGSEQFF.

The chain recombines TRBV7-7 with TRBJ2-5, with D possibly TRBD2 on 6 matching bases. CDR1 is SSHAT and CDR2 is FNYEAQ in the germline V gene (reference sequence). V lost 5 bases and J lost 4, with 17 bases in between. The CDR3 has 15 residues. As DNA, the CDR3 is TGTGCCAGCAGCGCCGGGACTCCCCCCGGAGAGACCCAGTACTTC. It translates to CASSAGTPPGETQYF. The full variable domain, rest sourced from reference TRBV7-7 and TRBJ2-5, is GAGVSQSPRYKVTKRGQDVTLRCDPISSHATLYWYQQALGQGPEFLTYFNYEAQPDKSGLPSDRFSAERPEGSISTLTIQRTEQRDSAMYRCASSAGTPPGETQYFGPGTRLLVL.

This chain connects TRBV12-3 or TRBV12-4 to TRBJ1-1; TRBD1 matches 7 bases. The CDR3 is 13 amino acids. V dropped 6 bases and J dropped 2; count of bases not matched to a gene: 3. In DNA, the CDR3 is TGTGCCAGCAGCCGGGACAGCAACACTGAAGCTTTCTTT. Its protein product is CASSRDSNTEAFF.

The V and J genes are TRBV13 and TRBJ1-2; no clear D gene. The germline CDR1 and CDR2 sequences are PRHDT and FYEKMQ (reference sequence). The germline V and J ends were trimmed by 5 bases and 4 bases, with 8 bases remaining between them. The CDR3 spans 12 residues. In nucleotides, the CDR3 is TGTGCCAGCAGCAACCGGGGCTATGGCTACACCTTC. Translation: CASSNRGYGYTF.